This T cell receptor (beta chain) was sequenced for a study of T cell repertoires in cytomegalovirus infection. Comments on this clonotype: Its antigen is not known.

Study-wide points: Cumulative public TCR beta family frequency identified carriers of CMV plus the relevant HLA.

V was shortened by 3 bases and J by 6 bases, with 11 bases between the two germline ends. Germline lookup yields CDR1 LNHDA and CDR2 SQIVND (reference sequence). The CDR3 totals 14 residues. From the reads, TCRdb called clonotypes with MiXCR, one entry per CDR3 protein. The table has 400,000 or so distinct CDR3 sequences, 31% seen once. This receptor was obtained from a human donor in good health (CMV status not recorded). Some clones in this sample may be carry-over from other donors' samples. This chain connects TRBV19 to TRBJ2-2, with D unclear. Specimen: PBMCs. The DNA for the CDR3 is TGTGCCAGTAGTATGGGCCCCGGATCCGGGGAGCTGTTTTTT. It specifies CASSMGPGSGELFF.